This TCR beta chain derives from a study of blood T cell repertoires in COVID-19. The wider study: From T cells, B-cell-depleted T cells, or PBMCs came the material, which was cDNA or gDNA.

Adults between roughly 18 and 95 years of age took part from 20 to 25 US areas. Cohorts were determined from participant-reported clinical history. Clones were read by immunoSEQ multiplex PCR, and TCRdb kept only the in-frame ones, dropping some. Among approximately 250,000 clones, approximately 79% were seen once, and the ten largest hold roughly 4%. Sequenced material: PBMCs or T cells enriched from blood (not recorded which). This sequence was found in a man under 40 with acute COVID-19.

The DNA for the CDR3 is TGTGCCAGCAGCTTAGCGACCGGGGAGCTGTTTTTT. Amino acids: CASSLATGELFF. This chain joins TRBV5-5 and TRBJ2-2, with D unclear. The length of the CDR3 is 12 residues. Germline CDR1 SGHKS, CDR2 YYEKEE (reference sequence). Trimming cost V 2 bases and J 5 bases, with 4 bases left between them. Filled out from reference TRBV5-5 and TRBJ2-2, the complete variable domain reads DAGVTQSPTHLIKTRGQQVTLRCSPISGHKSVSWYQQVLGQGPQFIFQYYEKEERGRGNFPDRFSARQFPNYSSELNVNALLLGDSALYLCASSLATGELFFGEGSRLTVL.